The 21 T cell receptor beta chains listed next were all sequenced from one sample in a study of cytomegalovirus exposure and HLA in healthy donors. PCR involved 60 Vbeta and 13 Jbeta primers. Profiling relied on immunoSEQ multiplex PCR, and the TCRdb table lists in-frame clones only, not all of them. This sample has around 71,000 clones, with around 66% found just once. Material: PBMCs. The receptors were gathered from a male donor in good health and CMV-seropositive.

The CDR3 protein is CASSGLSGAGADTQYF. The CDR3 nucleotides are TGTGCCAGCAGTGGGCTTAGTGGGGCTGGAGCAGATACGCAGTATTTT. The chain recombines TRBV6-4 with TRBJ2-3, with a possible D match to TRBD1 (5 bases). Per germline, CDR1 MRHNA and CDR2 SNTAGT. Trimming cost V 4 bases and J 4 bases, with 18 bases left between them. CDR3 length: 16 amino acids.

The chain employs TRBV6-5 and TRBJ1-1; tentatively, D is TRBD1 (6 bases). Germline assignment: CDR1 MNHEY and CDR2 SVGAGI. Deletions cut 5 bases from V and 8 bases from J, with 15 bases between. The length of the CDR3 is 13 residues. The CDR3 sequence is CASSKSYDREAFF. The CDR3 region has the DNA TGTGCCAGCAGTAAAAGCTACGACAGGGAAGCTTTCTTT.

A few counts support this clone. The gene calls are TRBV5-5 and TRBJ2-1, with TRBD2 matching over 8 bases. This CDR3 spans 14 amino acids. V gave up 3 bases and J gave up 8 bases; unmatched junction bases: 7. Per the germline V gene, CDR1 is SGHKS and CDR2 is YYEKEE (reference sequence). In DNA, the CDR3 is TGTGCCAGCAGCTCCGGGACTAGTAGTCATGAGCAGTTCTTC. Translating it yields CASSSGTSSHEQFF.

CDR3 loop: CASSQAGLVLPHEQYF. The CDR3 DNA is TGCGCCAGCAGTCAAGCGGGACTAGTGCTCCCCCACGAGCAGTACTTC. The chain couples TRBV23-1 to TRBJ2-7, with TRBD2 matching 8 bases. TRBV23-1 is reported as an ORF; its role is uncertain. The CDR3 totals 16 residues. With 2 bases clipped from V and 5 bases from J, the junction kept 11 bases outside the gene matches.

The chain is built from TRBV7-2 and TRBJ2-7; TRBD1 matches 10 bases. The germline V gene encodes CDR1 SGHTA and CDR2 FQGNSA. The CDR3 runs 14 residues. V lost 7 bases, J lost 4 bases, and 7 bases stayed unmatched. DNA for the CDR3: TGTGCCAGCACTGACAGGGGGCCGGGGTACGAGCAGTACTTC. It specifies CASTDRGPGYEQYF. The full variable domain, rest sourced from reference TRBV7-2 and TRBJ2-7, is GAGVSQSPSNKVTEKGKDVELRCDPISGHTALYWYRQSLGQGLEFLIYFQGNSAPDKSGLPSDRFSAERTGGSVSTLTIQRTQQEDSAVYLCASTDRGPGYEQYFGPGTRLTVT.

The genes are TRBV6-5 and TRBJ1-4, with D maybe TRBD1 (6 bases). Looked up from germline, CDR1 is MNHEY and CDR2 is SVGAGI. Trimming took off 5 bases at V and 4 bases at J, with 14 bases between the two ends. This CDR3 is 15 amino acids long. The CDR3 protein is CASSTGTSFNEKLFF. The CDR3 DNA is TGTGCCAGCAGTACTGGGACATCCTTTAATGAAAAACTGTTTTTT.

The chain has TRBV7-8 and TRBJ1-2; 7 bases agree with TRBD1. V trimming: 5 bases; J trimming: 3 bases; junction bases outside the gene matches: 9. Germline V gives CDR1 SGHVS, CDR2 FQNEAQ. CDR3 length: 15 residues. The CDR3 DNA is TGTGCCAGCAGCCCCCAGACAGGGCGGGACTATGGCTACACCTTC. Translation gives CASSPQTGRDYGYTF.

This clone was detected only a few times. The chain carries TRBV7-2 and TRBJ1-3; the D gene is possibly TRBD1 (5 bases). V dropped 5 bases and J dropped 1 base, with 9 bases sitting between them. Germline lookup yields CDR1 SGHTA and CDR2 FQGNSA. The CDR3 spans 14 residues. The CDR3 DNA follows: TGTGCCAGCAGCCTGGGGCTTTCTGGAAACACCATATATTTT. Its protein product is CASSLGLSGNTIYF. The variable domain in full, completed from reference TRBV7-2 and TRBJ1-3, reads GAGVSQSPSNKVTEKGKDVELRCDPISGHTALYWYRQSLGQGLEFLIYFQGNSAPDKSGLPSDRFSAERTGGSVSTLTIQRTQQEDSAVYLCASSLGLSGNTIYFGEGSWLTVV.

V gene TRBV5-3 combines with J gene TRBJ1-5; the match to TRBD1 covers 8 bases. TRBV5-3 counts as an open reading frame of uncertain function. After removal of 4 bases from V and 7 bases from J, the junction contained 13 bases not matched to a gene. CDR3 size: 16 residues. CDR3 nucleotides: TGTGCCAGAAGCATACAAGCCGCAGGGGGCTGGCAGCCCCAGCATTTT. Translated, it gives CARSIQAAGGWQPQHF.

The rearrangement uses TRBV15 and TRBJ2-6, with a possible D match to TRBD1 (6 bases). The germline V and J ends were trimmed by 0 bases and 1 base, with 7 bases remaining between them. This CDR3 comprises 16 residues. Germline loops: CDR1 LNHNV, CDR2 YYDKDF (reference sequence). The CDR3 DNA reads TGTGCCACCAGCAGAGAAACAGGGTCTGGGGCCAACGTCCTGACTTTC. Translation gives CATSRETGSGANVLTF.

The chain joins TRBV5-6 to TRBJ2-7; possible D gene TRBD2, 5 bases. Looked up from germline, CDR1 is SGHDT and CDR2 is YYEEEE. The CDR3 has 13 residues. The V gene lost 0 bases and the J gene lost 4 bases, with 8 bases spanning the gap. DNA of the CDR3: TGTGCCAGCAGCTTGGTTGAGGGTTACGAGCAGTACTTC. This sequence encodes CASSLVEGYEQYF.

Notes on this clone: An end of the junction does not agree with germline; a read error may underlie this. The rearrangement joins TRBV7-9 to TRBJ2-7; D is ambiguous. The CDR3 consists of 12 residues. CDR1 and CDR2 (germline): SEHNR, FQNEAQ (reference sequence). The CDR3 DNA is TGTTCCAGCAGCTTCCCGGGTGGAGAGCAGTACTTC. Translated: CSSSFPGGEQYF.

The CDR3 coding sequence is TGTGCCAGCAGCCAAGTGATGGGGGGGGCGCGAGAGCAGTACTTC. Its translation is CASSQVMGGAREQYF. J is TRBJ2-7 and V is TRBV14, with D tentatively TRBD2 (7 bases). This CDR3 has 15 residues. Germline loops: CDR1 SGHDN, CDR2 FVKESK. Trimming took 1 base from V and 7 from J, leaving 17 bases between them.

A remark on this clone: At one boundary the junction diverges from the germline segment, which might be a read error. Different DNA sequences within this sample yield the same CDR3. This chain links TRBV7-9 with TRBJ2-1; TRBD2 aligns across 8 bases. CDR1 and CDR2 from the germline V gene are SEHNR and FQNEAQ (reference sequence). The CDR3 covers 16 residues. The CDR3 nucleotides read TGCGCCAGCAGCTTAGCGCTTGGCGGGGGGTACAATGAGCAGTTCTTC. Translated: CASSLALGGGYNEQFF.

Concerning this clone itself: The junction shows a germline mismatch at one end, possibly a read error. V is TRBV7-9 and J is TRBJ1-2, with TRBD1 matching over 11 bases. The CDR3 loop spans 17 amino acids. Germline lookup yields CDR1 SEHNR and CDR2 FQNEAQ (reference sequence). The CDR3 sequence: CAGSLEGTGGSAYGYTF. CDR3 sequence (DNA): TGTGCCGGCAGCTTAGAGGGGACAGGGGGATCGGCCTATGGCTACACCTTC.

This clone came up once. The rearrangement uses TRBV7-3 and TRBJ1-4, with 7 bases lining up with TRBD1. V shed 1 base, J shed 10 bases, and the junction held 24 bases outside the gene matches. In germline, CDR1 is SGHTA, CDR2 FQGTGA. The CDR3 contains 20 residues. As DNA, the CDR3 is TGTGCCAGCAGCTTAAACCGGCGGAGACAGGGTATTTCACATTCGATAAAACTGTTTTTT. This gives the protein CASSLNRRRQGISHSIKLFF.

The rearrangement links TRBV5-1 to TRBJ2-5, with a possible D match to TRBD2 (5 bases). Germline CDR1 and CDR2: SGHRS and YFSETQ. CDR3 length: 13 amino acids. V lost 2 bases and J lost 2, with 7 bases in between. CDR3 residues: CASSFTGQETQYF. In nucleotides, the CDR3 is TGCGCCAGCAGCTTCACGGGACAAGAGACCCAGTACTTC.

This chain links TRBV5-1 with TRBJ2-1; 15 bases align to TRBD2. Germline-derived CDR1 and CDR2 are SGHRS and YFSETQ. Losses at the gene ends were 1 base for V and 7 bases for J; bases not matched to a gene: 6. CDR3 length: 17 residues. The CDR3 here is CASSLIGLAGGLNEQFF. Here the CDR3 DNA reads TGCGCCAGCAGCTTGATTGGACTAGCGGGAGGGCTTAATGAGCAGTTCTTC.

The chain couples TRBV7-2 to TRBJ2-5; 15 bases agree with TRBD2. CDR3 length: 19 amino acids. Germline CDR1 and CDR2: SGHTA and FQGNSA. V gave up 1 base and J gave up 7 bases; unmatched junction bases: 13. The CDR3 DNA reads TGTGCCAGCAGCTTAGACCTGGGACTAGCGGGGGGAACCAGGGGGACCCAGTACTTC. Translated, it gives CASSLDLGLAGGTRGTQYF.

This clone was recorded once. At one end the junction does not follow the germline gene, possibly because of a read error. V is TRBV7-9 and J is TRBJ2-2; D not resolved. CDR1 is SEHNR, CDR2 FQNEAQ, per germline (reference sequence). The CDR3 runs 11 residues. The CDR3 nucleotides are TGTGCCAGCAGCTTAGGGGCCCGAGCTGTTTTT. This codes for CASSLGARAVF.

The V call is TRBV30, the J call TRBJ2-7; 11 bases align to TRBD2. The CDR3 extends over 14 amino acids. V was pared by 3 bases and J by 5 bases, with 6 bases of the junction left unmatched. CDR1 is GTSNPN and CDR2 is SVGIG in the germline V gene (reference sequence). In DNA, the CDR3 is TGTGCCTGGAGAGCTCCGGGACTAGCGGACGAGCAGTACTTC. This sequence encodes CAWRAPGLADEQYF.